A single sample is the source of the 4 T cell receptor beta chains below, sequenced in a study of Tregs in tolerant kidney transplant recipients. Generated by immunoSEQ multiplex PCR, the TCRdb table keeps only in-frame clones and is missing some. Of about 94,000 clones listed, approximately 94% are singletons. Material: CD4+ T cells from blood, obtained before the transplant. Receptor source: a human donor who received a combined kidney and bone marrow transplant.

The rearrangement uses TRBV28 and TRBJ2-1; D call uncertain. Germline CDR1 and CDR2: MDHEN and SYDVKM. Trimming took 3 bases from V and 6 from J, leaving 6 bases between them. The CDR3 has 12 residues. Written as DNA, the CDR3 is TGTGCCAGCAGTTTCAGGTTCAATGAGCAGTTCTTC. This codes for CASSFRFNEQFF.

In DNA form, the CDR3 reads TGTGCCAGCAGCTTAGTTGGGACAGGTCTCCCGGGAAGTGAAAAACTGTTTTTT. It yields the protein CASSLVGTGLPGSEKLFF. The chain employs TRBV7-8 and TRBJ1-4; the match to TRBD1 covers 8 bases. The CDR3 runs to 18 residues. The V gene end was trimmed by 1 base and the J gene end by 7 bases; junction bases not matched to a gene: 14. Germline values: CDR1 SGHVS, CDR2 FQNEAQ.

This rearrangement joins TRBV11-3 to TRBJ2-3; the match to TRBD2 covers 9 bases. The germline CDR1 and CDR2 sequences are SGHNT and YENEEA. V gave up 4 bases and J gave up 1 base; unmatched junction bases: 15. The CDR3 is 19 amino acids. The CDR3 DNA reads as TGTGCCAGCAGCTATCCAGGGCGGGAGGGCCTTCCAGGCACAGATACGCAGTATTTT. It encodes CASSYPGREGLPGTDTQYF. Drawing the rest from reference TRBV11-3 and TRBJ2-3, the complete variable domain is EAGVVQSPRYKIIEKKQPVAFWCNPISGHNTLYWYLQNLGQGPELLIRYENEEAVDDSQLPKDRFSAERLKGVDSTLKIQPAELGDSAVYLCASSYPGREGLPGTDTQYFGPGTRLTVL.

The rearrangement uses TRBV27 and TRBJ1-1, with D possibly TRBD1 on 6 matching bases. Trimming stripped 5 bases from V and 1 base from J, with 14 bases between. Germline V gene lookup returns CDR1 MNHEY and CDR2 SMNVEV (reference sequence). The CDR3 totals 15 residues. The CDR3 is CASSRRTAPNTEAFF. The CDR3 DNA reads as TGTGCCAGCAGTCGGCGGACAGCCCCGAACACTGAAGCTTTCTTT.